The clone carrying this TCR beta chain is medium-sized in the sample. What it binds is not known. At one end, the junction sequence differs from germline, possibly due to a read error. Patients underwent thyroid surgery, and none had received any treatment before it. TCRdb recomputed clones from the PCR reads via MiXCR. The repertoire has 45,000 to 65,000 clones, approximately 17% of them found once; the top ten carry almost 3%. This record comes from a study of metastatic and nonmetastatic thyroid tumors. This CDR3 is built from 17 residues. Per germline, CDR1 SSHAT and CDR2 FNYEAQ (reference sequence). Overall study findings and caveats: Significantly higher TCR beta diversity was reportedly seen in malignant thyroid tumors than benign nodules, in blood and tumor.

Sequenced: blood. This chain uses TRBV7-7 with TRBJ2-2; the D gene is possibly TRBD2 (5 bases). The receptor was derived from a female donor with papillary thyroid cancer or a benign thyroid nodule (not recorded which). Some clones in this sample may be carry-over from other donors' samples. CDR3 DNA: TGTGCTAGCAGCTTAGAACCAACGGGGTCGGGCACCGGGGAGCTGTTTTTT. Residues: CASSLEPTGSGTGELFF.